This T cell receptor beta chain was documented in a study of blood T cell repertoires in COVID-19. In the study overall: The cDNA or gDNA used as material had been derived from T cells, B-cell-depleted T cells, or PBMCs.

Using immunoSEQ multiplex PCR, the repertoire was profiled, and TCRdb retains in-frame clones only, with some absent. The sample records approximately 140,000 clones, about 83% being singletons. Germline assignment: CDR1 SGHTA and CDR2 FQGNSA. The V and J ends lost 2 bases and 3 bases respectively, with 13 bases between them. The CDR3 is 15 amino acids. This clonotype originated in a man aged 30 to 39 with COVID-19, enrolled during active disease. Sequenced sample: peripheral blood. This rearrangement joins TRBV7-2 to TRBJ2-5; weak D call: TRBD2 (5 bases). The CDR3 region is CASSLIRTAKETQYF. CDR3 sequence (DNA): TGTGCCAGCAGCTTAATCCGGACTGCGAAAGAGACCCAGTACTTC.